This T cell receptor (beta chain) was recovered during a study of CD8+ T cells in alopecia areata. Study context: Each of the treated patients was given oral tofacitinib, 5 to 10 mg twice daily, for moderate-to-severe alopecia areata.

Deletions cut 0 bases from V and 8 bases from J, with 11 bases between. Germline CDR1 and CDR2: SEHNR and FQNEAQ (reference sequence). The CDR3 contains 14 residues. The treatment here: oral pan-JAK inhibitor, 5-10 mg twice daily. Extracted RNA was reverse transcribed into cDNA, the sequencing template. TCRdb's copy holds only in-frame clones and misses some; the assay was immunoSEQ multiplex PCR. Of approximately 170,000 clones detected, about three fifths appear once; the ten largest clones hold approximately 0.63%. The receptor comes from a human donor with alopecia areata. The material was CD4+ T cells sorted from blood, obtained at week 4, from a patient treated with tofacitinib. The chain has TRBV7-9 and TRBJ2-1, with a possible D match to TRBD2 (5 bases). CDR3 nucleotide sequence: TGTGCCAGCAGCTTAGCTCAAGGAGGCCATGAGCAGTTCTTC. This gives the protein CASSLAQGGHEQFF.